A single sample is the source of the 27 T cell receptor beta chains below, sequenced in a study of T cell responses to AZD1222 COVID-19 vaccine. Profiling relied on immunoSEQ multiplex PCR, and the TCRdb table lists in-frame clones only, not all of them. The data contain under 170,000 clones, roughly nine tenths of them singletons. The material sequenced was peripheral blood, taken 28 days after the second AZD1222 dose. Source of these receptors: an adult who received the AZD1222 COVID-19 vaccine.

This chain connects TRBV11-2 to TRBJ2-2; TRBD2 agrees at 14 bases. This CDR3 contains 16 residues. The J segment lost 5 bases and the V segment lost 5 bases, leaving 4 bases of the junction unmatched. The germline V gene has CDR1 SGHAT and CDR2 FQNNGV. The DNA for the CDR3 is TGTGCCAGCAGCCGGGGACTAGCGGGAGAAACCGGGGAGCTGTTTTTT. Its protein is CASSRGLAGETGELFF.

This chain joins TRBV2 and TRBJ2-3; the D gene is possibly TRBD2 (6 bases). Trimming cost V 5 bases and J 4 bases, with 13 bases left between them. This CDR3 comprises 14 residues. Germline V gene lookup returns CDR1 SNHLY and CDR2 FYNNEI. The CDR3 DNA follows: TGTGCCAGCAGTTTAGCGGCCGCGGCAGATACGCAGTATTTT. The encoded protein is CASSLAAAADTQYF.

The V and J genes are TRBV29-1 and TRBJ2-7; D is possibly TRBD2 (5 bases). Germline V gene lookup returns CDR1 SQVTM and CDR2 ANQGSEA. V was clipped by 7 bases and J by 3 bases, with 10 bases between them. This CDR3 is 11 amino acids long. CDR3 in amino acids: CSGSTSYEQYF. The DNA for the CDR3 is TGCAGCGGCTCTACTAGCTACGAGCAGTACTTC.

The rearrangement uses TRBV10-2 and TRBJ2-3; TRBD2 matches 13 bases. This CDR3 has 15 amino acids. Trimming at V came to 6 bases and at J to 6 bases, leaving 6 bases not matched to a gene. Germline V gives CDR1 WSHSY, CDR2 SAAADI. CDR3 region: CASSALAGGPDTQYF. The CDR3 coding sequence is TGCGCCAGCAGCGCACTAGCGGGAGGGCCCGATACGCAGTATTTT.

CDR3 coding DNA: TGTGCCAGCTCACCAACGGGAGCCAATCAGAATGAGCAGTTCTTC. This translates into CASSPTGANQNEQFF. The chain combines TRBV18 with TRBJ2-1; tentatively, D is TRBD2 (6 bases). Germline assignment: CDR1 KGHSH and CDR2 LQKENI. This CDR3 has 15 amino acids. The V end was cut by 2 bases, the J end by 7 bases, with 15 bases between.

V usage is TRBV7-2 and J usage is TRBJ2-3; 8 bases are shared with TRBD2. This CDR3 contains 14 residues. Per the germline V gene, CDR1 is SGHTA and CDR2 is FQGNSA. V gave up 1 base and J gave up 6 bases; unmatched junction bases: 3. The CDR3 sequence: CASSLGAGVDTQYF. CDR3 in DNA: TGTGCCAGCAGCTTAGGAGCGGGAGTGGATACGCAGTATTTT.

V and J are TRBV11-3 and TRBJ2-1, with D possibly called TRBD1 or TRBD2 (6 bases each). There are 14 residues in the CDR3. The V end was cut by 5 bases, the J end by 7 bases, with 15 bases between. In germline, CDR1 is SGHNT, CDR2 YENEEA. The CDR3 sequence: CASSQIGGGNEQFF. CDR3 sequence (DNA): TGTGCCAGCAGCCAGATAGGGGGAGGTAATGAGCAGTTCTTC.

V and J are TRBV5-6 and TRBJ1-5, with TRBD1 as a possible D gene (6 bases). V shed 1 base and J shed 4 bases, with 15 bases lying between them. The CDR3 consists of 16 residues. CDR1 and CDR2 from the germline V gene are SGHDT and YYEEEE. This chain's CDR3 is CASSLSLGAGNQPQHF. CDR3 sequence (DNA): TGTGCCAGCAGCTTGTCCTTGGGGGCAGGGAATCAGCCCCAGCATTTT.

This rearrangement joins TRBV5-4 to TRBJ2-7, with 14 nucleotides matching TRBD2. The length of the CDR3 is 16 residues. The J segment lost 5 bases and the V segment lost 1 base, leaving 5 bases of the junction unmatched. The germline CDR1 and CDR2 sequences are SGHNT and YYREEE (reference sequence). This CDR3 is CASSLPPGLAGDEQYF. The CDR3 nucleotides are TGTGCCAGCAGCTTGCCACCGGGACTAGCGGGAGACGAGCAGTACTTC.

The chain carries TRBV5-1 and TRBJ1-6; tentatively, D is TRBD1 (6 bases). Trimming removed 4 bases at V and 5 bases at J, with 13 bases between. The CDR3 has 15 amino acids. Per the germline V gene, CDR1 is SGHRS and CDR2 is YFSETQ. The CDR3, as DNA: TGCGCCAGCAGCATAGGGACATCCAATAATTCACCCCTCCACTTT. Translated: CASSIGTSNNSPLHF.

This CDR3 reads CASSQRTSGSHEQFF. DNA of the CDR3: TGTGCCAGCAGCCAAAGGACTAGCGGGAGCCATGAGCAGTTCTTC. The chain combines TRBV7-2 with TRBJ2-1; 13 positions match TRBD2. The V and J ends lost 5 bases and 8 bases, in that order; junction bases with no gene match: 6. Germline V gives CDR1 SGHTA, CDR2 FQGNSA. CDR3 length equals 15 residues.

V is TRBV10-2 and J is TRBJ2-7, with 8 bases lining up with TRBD1. The ends lost 6 bases at V and 5 bases at J; junction bases unmatched: 9. The CDR3 consists of 14 residues. The germline gives CDR1 WSHSY, CDR2 SAAADI. CDR3: CASSLQGADNEQYF. CDR3 coding DNA: TGCGCCAGCAGCTTGCAGGGGGCAGATAACGAGCAGTACTTC.

V is TRBV18 and J is TRBJ2-2; D is unclear. Trimming left V 2 bases short and J 5 bases short, with 12 bases between. The CDR3 sequence is 15 residues long. Germline-derived CDR1 and CDR2 are KGHSH and LQKENI. CDR3 amino acids: CASSPREGLTGELFF. CDR3 coding DNA: TGTGCCAGCTCACCAAGGGAAGGGCTTACCGGGGAGCTGTTTTTT.

The chain joins TRBV5-1 to TRBJ2-7, with 10 bases that match TRBD2. The CDR3 has 16 residues. V gave up 4 bases and J gave up 0 bases; unmatched junction bases: 7. From germline, CDR1 is SGHRS and CDR2 YFSETQ. The CDR3, as DNA: TGCGCCAGCAGCCGGACTAGCGGATCAACCTCCTACGAGCAGTACTTC. This sequence encodes CASSRTSGSTSYEQYF.

In its sample, this clone is medium-sized. The V gene is TRBV4-1, the J gene TRBJ2-7; tentative D call: TRBD2 (6 bases). This CDR3 has 15 amino acids. Germline CDR1 and CDR2: MGHRA and YSYEKL. V was clipped by 1 base and J by 4 bases, with 14 bases between them. In nucleotides, the CDR3 is TGCGCCAGCAGCCAAGGACTAGTTATTGGGTACGAGCAGTACTTC. As protein: CASSQGLVIGYEQYF.

The CDR3 loop is CASSGQPGQGAGANVLTF. The CDR3 DNA is TGTGCCAGCAGTGGTCAACCGGGACAGGGTGCTGGGGCCAACGTCCTGACTTTC. The chain uses TRBV27 and TRBJ2-6; 9 bases are shared with TRBD1. V shed 5 bases, J shed 2 bases, and the junction held 10 bases outside the gene matches. The CDR3 is 18 residues long. The V gene's germline CDR1 is MNHEY and CDR2 SMNVEV (reference sequence).

The V gene is TRBV5-1, the J gene TRBJ2-7; D possibly corresponds to TRBD2 (5 bases). This CDR3 contains 14 residues. In germline, CDR1 is SGHRS, CDR2 YFSETQ. The V end lost 4 bases, the J end lost 5 bases, and 16 bases lay between the germline ends. CDR3 nucleotide sequence: TGCGCCAGCAGCCCTGACCCTCCGAGGGACGAGCAGTACTTC. Translating it yields CASSPDPPRDEQYF.

The gene calls are TRBV11-2 and TRBJ2-2; unclear D gene. Trimming pared 5 bases from V and 1 base from J, leaving 11 bases between. CDR3 length equals 15 residues. CDR1 SGHAT and CDR2 FQNNGV come from the germline V gene. CDR3: CASSPISWNTGELFF. In DNA form, the CDR3 reads TGTGCCAGCAGCCCGATTAGCTGGAACACCGGGGAGCTGTTTTTT.

The V gene is TRBV28, the J gene TRBJ1-4, with 9 bases that match TRBD1. Germline V CDR1 and CDR2: MDHEN, SYDVKM. CDR3 length: 15 residues. J lost 5 bases, V lost 7 bases, and 8 bases had no gene match. CDR3 DNA sequence: TGTGCCAGCAAAGTACCGGACAGGGGAAATGAAAAACTGTTTTTT. This translates into CASKVPDRGNEKLFF.

V usage is TRBV9 and J usage is TRBJ2-3; D gene uncertain. This CDR3 spans 14 amino acids. Germline CDR1 SGDLS, CDR2 YYNGEE. The V gene lost 0 bases and the J gene lost 4 bases, with 9 bases spanning the gap. The CDR3 nucleotides are TGTGCCAGCAGCGTAGAGGATCGGGCAGATACGCAGTATTTT. Amino acid sequence: CASSVEDRADTQYF.

CDR3 nucleotide sequence: TGTGCCTGGAGTGTGGACAGTAGCTCCTACGAGCAGTACTTC. This codes for CAWSVDSSSYEQYF. The chain links TRBV30 to TRBJ2-7; maybe TRBD1 (6 bases). The CDR3 spans 14 residues. The V gene's germline CDR1 is GTSNPN and CDR2 SVGIG (reference sequence). V lost 0 bases to trimming and J lost 0 bases, with 9 bases between them.

The CDR3 DNA reads TGTGCCAGCAGCCAGGACAGGGCGAGCTCCTACGAGCAGTACTTC. Its translation is CASSQDRASSYEQYF. The V and J genes are TRBV5-4 and TRBJ2-7; 8 nucleotides match TRBD1. The CDR3 is 15 residues long. V lost 4 bases and J lost 0; bases outside the gene matches: 6. Germline loops: CDR1 SGHNT, CDR2 YYREEE (reference sequence).

V usage is TRBV9 and J usage is TRBJ2-7, with a weak D call TRBD2 (5 bases). The V gene lost 4 bases and the J gene lost 5 bases, with 16 bases spanning the gap. Germline CDR1 is SGDLS and CDR2 is YYNGEE. This CDR3 comprises 14 residues. The CDR3 coding sequence is TGTGCCAGCAGCACCCCGGGGTATGGGGACGAGCAGTACTTC. Translated: CASSTPGYGDEQYF.

The V gene is TRBV19, the J gene TRBJ1-4, with unresolved D. There are 13 residues in the CDR3. The germline gives CDR1 LNHDA, CDR2 SQIVND (reference sequence). With 10 bases removed from V and 6 bases from J, the gap between germline ends came to 15 bases. This CDR3 is CATLGWEDEKLFF. In DNA, the CDR3 is TGTGCCACCCTAGGCTGGGAGGATGAAAAACTGTTTTTT.

This clone was detected only once. J is TRBJ1-6 and V is TRBV27; the match to TRBD1 covers 8 bases. The V segment lost 8 bases and the J segment 7 bases; nucleotides outside the gene matches: 10. Germline V gene lookup returns CDR1 MNHEY and CDR2 SMNVEV (reference sequence). CDR3 size: 15 residues. The CDR3 sequence: CASGHGTGYNSPLHF. The DNA for the CDR3 is TGTGCCAGCGGACACGGGACAGGATACAATTCACCCCTCCACTTT.

The chain couples TRBV5-1 to TRBJ2-2; no clear D. Trimming removed 4 bases from V and 5 bases from J, with 18 bases in between. Germline V CDR1 and CDR2: SGHRS, YFSETQ. CDR3 length equals 16 residues. The chain's CDR3 is CASSREGPQVTGELFF. CDR3 nucleotide sequence: TGCGCCAGCAGCCGTGAAGGCCCCCAAGTAACCGGGGAGCTGTTTTTT.

A word on this clone: Other DNA sequences in this sample translate to the same CDR3. The chain combines TRBV27 with TRBJ1-1; D gene uncertain. V gave up 2 bases and J gave up 1 base, with 5 bases separating them. The CDR3 runs 13 residues. From germline, CDR1 is MNHEY and CDR2 SMNVEV (reference sequence). Here the CDR3 reads CASSLGRNTEAFF. The DNA for the CDR3 is TGTGCCAGCAGTTTAGGGCGGAACACTGAAGCTTTCTTT.